The 6 T cell receptor beta chains given below trace back to one sample, sequenced in a study of cytomegalovirus exposure and HLA in healthy donors. Only in-frame clones appear in the TCRdb table, and some are missing; sequencing was by immunoSEQ multiplex PCR. The repertoire has tens of thousands of clones, around 82% of them found once; the top ten carry 12%. The sample consisted of PBMCs. The receptors derive from a woman younger than 30 in good health and CMV-seropositive.

The chain uses TRBV7-8 and TRBJ2-7; 7 bases line up with TRBD2. The V and J ends lost 1 base and 3 bases, in that order; junction bases with no gene match: 6. The CDR3 totals 15 residues. Per the germline V gene, CDR1 is SGHVS and CDR2 is FQNEAQ. Written as DNA, the CDR3 is TGTGCCAGCAGCTTAGTAGCACAGCGGGGCTACGAGCAGTACTTC. It codes for CASSLVAQRGYEQYF.

The chain couples TRBV21-1 to TRBJ2-7; the table's D call, TRBD2, has no DNA check behind it. TRBV21-1 counts as a pseudogene. This CDR3 has 14 residues. CDR3 residues: CAREVGGDPYEQYF. Written as DNA, the CDR3 is TGTGCCAGAGAGGTGGGGGGGGATCCCTACGAGCAGTACTTC.

The CDR3 reads CASNRERGGNNEQFF. For the CDR3, the DNA is TGTGCCAGCAATAGAGAACGGGGGGGAAACAATGAGCAGTTCTTC. V usage is TRBV6-5 and J usage is TRBJ2-1; 8 nucleotides align to TRBD2. J lost 5 bases, V lost 7 bases, and 10 bases had no gene match. CDR3 size: 15 residues. CDR1 and CDR2 (germline): MNHEY, SVGAGI.

This clone was observed a single time. The chain uses TRBV29-1 and TRBJ2-2; D is uncertain. CDR3 length: 15 amino acids. From germline, CDR1 is SQVTM and CDR2 ANQGSEA. Trimming took 0 bases from V and 0 from J, leaving 8 bases between them. CDR3 region: CSVEERGTNTGELFF. CDR3 sequence (DNA): TGCAGCGTTGAAGAACGAGGAACGAACACCGGGGAGCTGTTTTTT.

This clone was observed once. The chain links TRBV7-9 to TRBJ1-2; D ambiguous. The germline V and J ends were trimmed by 5 bases and 7 bases, with 11 bases remaining between them. Germline values: CDR1 SEHNR, CDR2 FQNEAQ (reference sequence). This CDR3 is built from 12 residues. This CDR3 reads CASSPERLGYTF. The CDR3 bases are TGTGCCAGCAGCCCAGAACGTCTTGGCTACACCTTC.

This clone was counted only a few times. This CDR3 is CASGSSGADTDTQYF. The CDR3 region has the DNA TGTGCCAGCGGTTCTAGCGGGGCCGACACAGATACGCAGTATTTT. This chain links TRBV6-5 with TRBJ2-3; 9 bases are a match to TRBD2. Trimming at V came to 8 bases and at J to 2 bases, leaving 8 bases not matched to a gene. Germline V CDR1 and CDR2: MNHEY, SVGAGI. CDR3 size: 15 residues.